This TCR beta chain was sequenced in a study of OX40 agonist ivuxolimab in advanced cancers. Study details: Dose-escalation patients suffered from hepatocellular carcinoma, melanoma, renal cell or head and neck cancer. Having had anti-PD-1, anti-PD-L1 or anti-CTLA-4 therapy before was allowed, and roughly 40% had some.

Clones were sequenced by immunoSEQ multiplex PCR, and TCRdb holds only the in-frame ones, with some missing. The sample holds about 130,000 clones, roughly 92% seen once. CDR3 size: 16 residues. Germline V gene lookup returns CDR1 SGDLS and CDR2 YYNGEE. This sample comprised CD4+ or CD8+ T cells sorted from blood, obtained in a trial of the OX40 agonist ivuxolimab. The sequence derives from an adult with an advanced solid tumor such as melanoma, head and neck, liver or kidney cancer. V usage is TRBV9 and J usage is TRBJ2-5; tentatively, D is TRBD1 (5 bases). The J call may be faulty, since TRBJ2-7 better matches the DNA end. CDR3 amino acids: CASSVAGQANWDEQYF. DNA for the CDR3: TGTGCCAGCAGCGTAGCTGGACAAGCAAATTGGGACGAGCAGTACTTC.